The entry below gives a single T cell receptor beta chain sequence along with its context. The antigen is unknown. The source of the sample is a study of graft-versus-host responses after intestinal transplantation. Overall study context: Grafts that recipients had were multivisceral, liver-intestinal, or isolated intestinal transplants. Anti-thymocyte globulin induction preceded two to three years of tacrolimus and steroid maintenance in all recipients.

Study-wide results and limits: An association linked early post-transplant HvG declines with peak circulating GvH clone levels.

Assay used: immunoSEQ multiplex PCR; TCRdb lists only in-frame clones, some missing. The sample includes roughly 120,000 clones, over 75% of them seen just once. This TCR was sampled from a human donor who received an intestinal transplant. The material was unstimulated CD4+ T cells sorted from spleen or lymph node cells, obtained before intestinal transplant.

The CDR3 DNA is TGTGCCAGCAGCACAGGGGCGGGAGGGAACACCGGGGAGCTGTTTTTT. It is translated as CASSTGAGGNTGELFF. The chain joins TRBV9 to TRBJ2-2; the D gene is possibly TRBD2 (8 bases). There are 16 residues in the CDR3. Looked up from germline, CDR1 is SGDLS and CDR2 is YYNGEE. The V end was cut by 4 bases, the J end by 1 base, with 14 bases between.